This TCR beta chain was sequenced during a study of blood T cell repertoires in COVID-19. Source study methods: How many nucleated cells were present was estimated from reference gene primer amplification. Data came from immunoSEQ multiplex PCR; TCRdb stores just in-frame clones and leaves some out. Clone size and V and J calls were adopted from that table, with D and trimming inferred from the DNA. This repertoire shows about 61,000 clones, around 88% found once; its top ten account for about 14%. With V trimmed by 7 bases and J by 1 base, 6 bases remained unmatched. The CDR3 runs to 17 residues. CDR1 is LNHDA, CDR2 SQIVND, per germline (reference sequence).

The sequencing sample was made of peripheral blood. The sequence came from a human donor in a cohort sampled during active COVID-19. The V gene is TRBV19, the J gene TRBJ2-3; 15 positions agree with TRBD2. Here the CDR3 DNA reads TGTGCCAGTACCAGGACTAGCGGGAGGGCTCGCACAGATACGCAGTATTTT. Protein sequence: CASTRTSGRARTDTQYF.